The present T cell receptor (beta chain) was sequenced within a study of CD8+CD57+ T cells in acquired aplastic anemia. A few counts support this clonotype. The template used for profiling TCR beta VDJ and CDR3 was genomic DNA. TCRdb processed the reads anew with MiXCR; each CDR3 protein has one entry. The repertoire holds about 220,000 distinct CDR3 sequences, with 34% as singletons. V lost 6 bases to trimming and J lost 5 bases; unmatched junction nucleotides: 5. The CDR3 spans 13 residues. Germline V gene lookup returns CDR1 LGHNT and CDR2 FRNRAP. What was sequenced was sorted CD4+, CD8+, or CD8+CD57+ T cells (not recorded which) from PBMCs. The V and J genes are TRBV12-5 and TRBJ1-1, with 8 bases lining up with TRBD1. This TCR came from a human donor in good health, serving as a control. The CDR3 reads CASGRTGGTEAFF. The CDR3 nucleotides are TGTGCTAGTGGACGCACAGGGGGGACTGAAGCTTTCTTT.